The sequence of this T cell receptor (beta chain) was determined in a study of control samples from healthy donors and cancer patients. The ends were cut back, 11 bases at V and 7 bases at J, with 20 bases in the middle. This CDR3 spans 13 amino acids. CDR1 is ENHRY and CDR2 is SYGVKD in the germline V gene. Only in-frame clones appear in the TCRdb table, and some are missing; sequencing was by immunoSEQ multiplex PCR. The table has 200,000 or so clones, about 94% seen once. This receptor was obtained from a man aged 45-60 years in good health. Sequencing was performed on blood. V gene TRBV10-3 combines with J gene TRBJ1-1, with a tentative D call TRBD1 (6 bases). CDR3 sequence (DNA): TGTGCCGCGAAACCGGGACAAGGGATTGAAGCTTTCTTT. It codes for CAAKPGQGIEAFF.